Described below is a single T cell receptor (beta chain) sequence and its context. What it recognizes is unknown. The data are from a study of T cells in localized non-small cell lung cancer. The V gene's germline CDR1 is SNHLY and CDR2 FYNNEI. This CDR3 has 14 residues. Trimming cost V 11 bases and J 2 bases, with 19 bases left between them. General observations from the study: Longer overall survival was linked to higher blood T cell density. Only one tumor region went through sequencing, so heterogeneity may still be there. Paired adjacent lung recovered a median around 62 of the top 100 tumor clones. Compared with tumor, uninvolved adjacent lung displayed greater T cell clonality, ranking highest overall.

Profiled with immunoSEQ multiplex PCR; TCRdb holds only in-frame clones, not every one. Of approximately 140,000 clones listed, roughly 90% are singletons. This chain uses TRBV2 with TRBJ2-7; tentative D call: TRBD2 (7 bases). Sequencing was performed on peripheral blood, taken before any cancer treatment. The TCR comes from a female donor at least 60 years old with stage I lung adenocarcinoma. CDR3 sequence reads: CACQGREGPYEQYF. The CDR3 region has the DNA TGTGCCTGCCAGGGGAGGGAAGGGCCCTACGAGCAGTACTTC.